The 30 T cell receptor beta chains presented below share a single source sample, sequenced in a study of T cells in localized non-small cell lung cancer. The assay was immunoSEQ multiplex PCR, and TCRdb's table has in-frame clones only and misses some. This sample yields about 1,600 clones, of which 20% to 30% are seen a single time; about 21% belongs to the top ten. Specimen: normal lung tissue next to the tumor, collected before any cancer treatment. The source of these receptors is a male donor aged 60 or over with stage II lung adenocarcinoma.

This clone is termed large. The chain has TRBV19 and TRBJ2-1, with 10 bases matching TRBD1. Germline CDR1 LNHDA, CDR2 SQIVND (reference sequence). With 11 bases clipped from V and 5 bases from J, the junction kept 9 bases outside the gene matches. This CDR3 is built from 14 residues. The CDR3, as DNA: TGTGCCTCGACAGGGGGCCTACGGAACAATGAGCAGTTCTTC. Its translation is CASTGGLRNNEQFF.

This clone appeared once. This chain links TRBV18 with TRBJ2-5; D remains unclear. Trimming removed 3 bases at V and 2 bases at J, with 4 bases between. From germline, CDR1 is KGHSH and CDR2 LQKENI. The length of the CDR3 is 12 residues. In DNA, the CDR3 is TGTGCCAGCTCACCCCAACAAGAGACCCAGTACTTC. As protein: CASSPQQETQYF. The variable domain in full, completed from reference TRBV18 and TRBJ2-5, reads NAGVMQNPRHLVRRRGQEARLRCSPMKGHSHVYWYRQLPEEGLKFMVYLQKENIIDESGMPKERFSAEFPKEGPSILRIQQVVRGDSAAYFCASSPQQETQYFGPGTRLLVL.

The gene calls are TRBV19 and TRBJ1-4, with TRBD1 as a possible D gene (5 bases). Looked up from germline, CDR1 is LNHDA and CDR2 is SQIVND (reference sequence). This CDR3 is built from 14 residues. V lost 8 bases to trimming and J lost 7 bases, with 17 bases between them. The CDR3 protein is CASHFGGGGEKLFF. CDR3 DNA sequence: TGTGCCAGTCACTTCGGGGGGGGAGGTGAAAAACTGTTTTTT.

This clone was observed a handful of times. V is TRBV11-3 and J is TRBJ1-1, with D possibly TRBD1 on 5 matching bases. V was shortened by 1 base and J by 8 bases, with 14 bases between the two germline ends. The V gene's germline CDR1 is SGHNT and CDR2 YENEEA. The CDR3 covers 14 residues. In DNA form, the CDR3 reads TGTGCCAGCAGCTTAGTATCCGGAACAGGCGAAGCTTTCTTT. Amino acid sequence: CASSLVSGTGEAFF.

The genes are TRBV14 and TRBJ2-5, with D unclear. V lost 2 bases, J lost 5 bases, and 12 bases lay in between. The CDR3 has 14 residues. In germline, CDR1 is SGHDN, CDR2 FVKESK. The DNA for the CDR3 is TGTGCCAGCAGCCAAACGACGGCCAGGGAGACCCAGTACTTC. Translating it yields CASSQTTARETQYF.

The chain uses TRBV5-1 and TRBJ1-4; tentative D call: TRBD1 (6 bases). CDR3 size: 17 residues. V was pared by 4 bases and J by 5 bases, with 21 bases between. The germline V gene encodes CDR1 SGHRS and CDR2 YFSETQ. The CDR3 loop reads CASSPGVTLQGNEKLFF. CDR3 DNA sequence: TGCGCCAGCAGCCCCGGGGTGACCCTGCAGGGGAATGAAAAACTGTTTTTT.

Written as DNA, the CDR3 is TGTGCCAGCAGGGAGGGGATGAACACTGAAGCTTTCTTT. This gives the protein CASREGMNTEAFF. The chain combines TRBV6-8 with TRBJ1-1; a possible D gene is TRBD1 (5 bases). The CDR3 loop spans 13 amino acids. Germline V CDR1 and CDR2: MNHGY, SAAAGT. V was shortened by 6 bases and J by 0 bases, with 8 bases between the two germline ends.

V is TRBV30 and J is TRBJ1-1; 10 bases fit TRBD1. Germline lookup yields CDR1 GTSNPN and CDR2 SVGIG (reference sequence). The CDR3 loop spans 16 amino acids. V dropped 0 bases and J dropped 1; count of bases not matched to a gene: 5. The CDR3 region is CAWSVWGTGANTEAFF. In nucleotides, the CDR3 is TGTGCCTGGAGTGTATGGGGGACAGGGGCGAACACTGAAGCTTTCTTT.

The rearrangement joins TRBV19 to TRBJ1-3; D unresolved. The CDR3 runs to 17 residues. Looked up from germline, CDR1 is LNHDA and CDR2 is SQIVND (reference sequence). Trimming took 4 bases from V and 0 from J, leaving 16 bases between them. The CDR3 spells CASSTISNSPSGNTIYF. The CDR3 DNA is TGTGCCAGTAGTACCATTTCAAATTCACCCTCTGGAAACACCATATATTTT.

This clone was recorded only once. The chain is built from TRBV23-1 and TRBJ1-1; D not certain. TRBV23-1 is known as an ORF, though its function is uncertain. Trimming stripped 6 bases from V and 0 bases from J, with 8 bases between. The CDR3 consists of 13 residues. This chain's CDR3 is CASSLGMNTEAFF. The CDR3 coding sequence is TGCGCCAGCAGCTTGGGGATGAACACTGAAGCTTTCTTT.

Here the CDR3 reads CASSFTGISNQPQHF. CDR3 nucleotide sequence: TGTGCCAGCAGCTTCACCGGGATTTCCAATCAGCCCCAGCATTTT. This chain connects TRBV7-5 to TRBJ1-5. TRBV7-5 is designated a pseudogene. The CDR3 length is 15 residues.

This clone was seen a single time. The chain combines TRBV14 with TRBJ2-1, with D perhaps assigned TRBD1 or TRBD2 (6 bases each). With 2 bases removed from V and 12 bases from J, the gap between germline ends came to 17 bases. Germline V gene sequence: CDR1 SGHDN, CDR2 FVKESK. The CDR3 totals 14 residues. CDR3 region: CASSQSLGGLGQFF. The CDR3 DNA reads TGTGCCAGCAGCCAATCACTCGGGGGCTTAGGGCAGTTCTTC.

This clone was picked up a small number of times. The rearrangement joins TRBV6-8 to TRBJ1-2; 8 bases are shared with TRBD1. Per the germline V gene, CDR1 is MNHGY and CDR2 is SAAAGT. The CDR3 has 14 amino acids. The junction had 3 bases not matched to a gene; V was cut back by 2 bases and J by 4 bases. The DNA for the CDR3 is TGTGCCAGCAGTTACGGGACAGGCTTCTATGGCTACACCTTC. This sequence encodes CASSYGTGFYGYTF.

This clone is large by share. The rearrangement uses TRBV7-2 and TRBJ1-1; D unclear. Between the trimmed V and J ends, which lost 2 bases and 8 bases, there was a span of 12 bases. The CDR3 has 13 amino acids. Germline V gives CDR1 SGHTA, CDR2 FQGNSA. This chain's CDR3 is CASSLTFGGEAFF. DNA of the CDR3: TGTGCCAGCAGCTTAACTTTCGGAGGCGAAGCTTTCTTT.

The chain is built from TRBV11-3 and TRBJ2-7; 7 bases match TRBD2. V was clipped by 5 bases and J by 2 bases; unmatched bases: 9. The CDR3 is made up of 15 amino acids. Germline V CDR1 and CDR2: SGHNT, YENEEA. The CDR3 DNA reads TGTGCCAGCAGCCCGAACCCTAGCGGTACCTACGAGCAGTACTTC. Protein product: CASSPNPSGTYEQYF.

The chain employs TRBV18 and TRBJ1-4; D gene unclear. CDR1 is KGHSH and CDR2 is LQKENI in the germline V gene. The V gene lost 4 bases and the J gene lost 7 bases, with 7 bases spanning the gap. The CDR3 sequence is 12 residues long. The CDR3: CASSLSGEKLFF. Written as DNA, the CDR3 is TGTGCCAGCTCACTTTCGGGTGAAAAACTGTTTTTT.

This clone is large in the sample. The chain recombines TRBV12-5 with TRBJ1-3; perhaps TRBD1 as D (6 bases). CDR1 and CDR2 (germline): LGHNT, FRNRAP. There are 14 residues in the CDR3. The CDR3 spells CASTLGQTRDTIYF. In DNA form, the CDR3 reads TGTGCCAGCACCCTAGGACAGACTCGAGACACCATATATTTT.

This clone was counted only a few times. The rearrangement uses TRBV15 and TRBJ1-1; 8 bases match TRBD1. V gave up 5 bases and J gave up 4 bases; unmatched junction bases: 9. This CDR3 spans 15 amino acids. Germline V gene data show CDR1 as LNHNV and CDR2 as YYDKDF (reference sequence). CDR3 region: CATSPNQQGATEAFF. CDR3 nucleotide sequence: TGTGCCACCAGCCCGAATCAGCAGGGGGCCACTGAAGCTTTCTTT.

By sample fraction, this clone is medium-sized. V is TRBV6-8 and J is TRBJ2-3; TRBD2 aligns across 9 bases. Losses at the gene ends were 0 bases for V and 5 bases for J; bases not matched to a gene: 9. Looked up from germline, CDR1 is MNHGY and CDR2 is SAAAGT. The length of the CDR3 is 17 residues. In DNA, the CDR3 is TGTGCCAGCAGTTACTCGGCTAGCGGGGATCCGCGAGATACGCAGTATTTT. The encoded protein is CASSYSASGDPRDTQYF.

In this sample, this clone turned up once. The gene calls are TRBV19 and TRBJ2-7; D possibly corresponds to TRBD1 (6 bases). CDR3 length: 18 residues. Trimming pared 0 bases from V and 2 bases from J, leaving 20 bases between. Germline V gene lookup returns CDR1 LNHDA and CDR2 SQIVND (reference sequence). In DNA, the CDR3 is TGTGCCAGTAGTATAGACTCCGGGACCGGACAGTGGGCCTACGAGCAGTACTTC. Protein: CASSIDSGTGQWAYEQYF.

The J gene is TRBJ1-2, the V gene TRBV11-3; weak D call: TRBD1 (6 bases). This CDR3 contains 14 residues. Trimming left V 3 bases short and J 2 bases short, with 10 bases between. Germline CDR1 is SGHNT and CDR2 is YENEEA. The CDR3 protein is CASSFDRLNYGYTF. The CDR3 nucleotides read TGTGCCAGCAGCTTCGACAGGCTGAACTATGGCTACACCTTC. The full variable domain, with the rest looked up from reference TRBV11-3 and TRBJ1-2, is EAGVVQSPRYKIIEKKQPVAFWCNPISGHNTLYWYLQNLGQGPELLIRYENEEAVDDSQLPKDRFSAERLKGVDSTLKIQPAELGDSAVYLCASSFDRLNYGYTFGSGTRLTVV.

The chain links TRBV5-1 to TRBJ1-1; tentatively, D is TRBD1 (6 bases). The CDR3 is made up of 14 amino acids. Trimming took 3 bases from V and 4 from J, leaving 13 bases between them. Germline CDR1 SGHRS, CDR2 YFSETQ. In DNA form, the CDR3 reads TGCGCCAGCAGCTCTCAGGGGAGTGGCACTGAAGCTTTCTTT. It translates to CASSSQGSGTEAFF.

For this clone: A junction boundary mismatches the germline segment, possibly from a read error. The chain combines TRBV6-8 with TRBJ2-5; unclear D gene. The germline CDR1 and CDR2 sequences are MNHGY and SAAAGT. The CDR3 has 13 amino acids. CDR3 amino acids: CAISGNSQETQYF. The CDR3 nucleotides are TGTGCCATCAGTGGGAACAGCCAAGAGACCCAGTACTTC.

This chain uses TRBV19 with TRBJ1-1, with D possibly being TRBD1 (5 bases). Germline V gene data show CDR1 as LNHDA and CDR2 as SQIVND (reference sequence). CDR3 length: 15 amino acids. V lost 5 bases and J lost 4, with 17 bases in between. CDR3 sequence: CASSPSGRGGTEAFF. CDR3 DNA sequence: TGTGCCAGTAGTCCCTCGGGGCGTGGGGGCACTGAAGCTTTCTTT. Supplemented by reference TRBV19 and TRBJ1-1, the full variable domain reads DGGITQSPKYLFRKEGQNVTLSCEQNLNHDAMYWYRQDPGQGLRLIYYSQIVNDFQKGDIAEGYSVSREKKESFPLTVTSAQKNPTAFYLCASSPSGRGGTEAFFGQGTRLTVV.

J is TRBJ2-5 and V is TRBV10-2; D is undetermined. Germline assignment: CDR1 WSHSY and CDR2 SAAADI. V shed 6 bases and J shed 1 base, with 18 bases lying between them. The CDR3 consists of 16 residues. Written as DNA, the CDR3 is TGCGCCAGCAGCGCACCGAGGTTTCGGGTCCAAGAGACCCAGTACTTC. It yields the protein CASSAPRFRVQETQYF.

This clone turned up a few times. One junction end does not reproduce the germline sequence, and a read error may be involved. CDR3 DNA sequence: TGTGCCTGGACCGGACAGTCCCAAGGGACCCAGTACTTC. As protein: CAWTGQSQGTQYF. The V and J genes are TRBV30 and TRBJ2-5; a weak D match, TRBD1 (6 bases). Germline V gene sequence: CDR1 GTSNPN, CDR2 SVGIG (reference sequence). There are 13 residues in the CDR3.

The chain links TRBV19 to TRBJ1-2; D gene unclear. V lost 10 bases to trimming and J lost 6 bases, with 15 bases between them. This CDR3 has 12 residues. Germline V gene data show CDR1 as LNHDA and CDR2 as SQIVND (reference sequence). This CDR3 is CATLFWGDGYTF. In DNA form, the CDR3 reads TGTGCCACTCTTTTCTGGGGTGATGGCTACACCTTC. Full variable domain (rest looked up from reference TRBV19 and TRBJ1-2): DGGITQSPKYLFRKEGQNVTLSCEQNLNHDAMYWYRQDPGQGLRLIYYSQIVNDFQKGDIAEGYSVSREKKESFPLTVTSAQKNPTAFYLCATLFWGDGYTFGSGTRLTVV.

V and J are TRBV25-1 and TRBJ2-2; TRBD1 aligns across 7 bases. From germline, CDR1 is MGHDK and CDR2 SYGVNS. The CDR3 extends over 15 amino acids. Trimming at V came to 6 bases and at J to 1 base, leaving 5 bases not matched to a gene. CDR3 coding DNA: TGTGCCAGCAGCCCCCGGACAGGGAACACCGGGGAGCTGTTTTTT. Translating it yields CASSPRTGNTGELFF.

The rearrangement uses TRBV19 and TRBJ1-3; tentative D call: TRBD1 (6 bases). Germline CDR1 and CDR2: LNHDA and SQIVND (reference sequence). There are 15 residues in the CDR3. Deletions cut 6 bases from V and 5 bases from J, with 17 bases between. In nucleotides, the CDR3 is TGTGCCAGTAGAGAGACAGGCGGGCCGAGAAACACCATATATTTT. Its translation: CASRETGGPRNTIYF.

This clone appeared a few times. The chain employs TRBV6-8 and TRBJ1-1; no reliable D call. Germline V gene lookup returns CDR1 MNHGY and CDR2 SAAAGT. V lost 8 bases and J 1 base, leaving 20 bases between the germline ends. The CDR3 is 16 residues long. CDR3 DNA: TGTGCCAGCCCCCCCGCGGTGGCGGGGAAGAACACTGAAGCTTTCTTT. Its protein product is CASPPAVAGKNTEAFF.